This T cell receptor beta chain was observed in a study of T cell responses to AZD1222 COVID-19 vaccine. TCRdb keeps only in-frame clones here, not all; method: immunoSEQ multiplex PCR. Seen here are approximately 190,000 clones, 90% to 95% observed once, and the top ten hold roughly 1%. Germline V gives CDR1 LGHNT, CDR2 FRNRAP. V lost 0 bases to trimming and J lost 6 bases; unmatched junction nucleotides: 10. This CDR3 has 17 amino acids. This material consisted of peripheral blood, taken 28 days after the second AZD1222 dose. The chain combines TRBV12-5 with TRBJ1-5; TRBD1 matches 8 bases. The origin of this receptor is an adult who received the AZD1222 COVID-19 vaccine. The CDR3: CASGLVLTQGAFQPQHF. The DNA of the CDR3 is TGTGCTAGTGGTTTGGTACTCACCCAGGGGGCTTTTCAGCCCCAGCATTTT.